Following are 9 T cell receptor beta chains from one sample sequenced in a study of T cell responses to AZD1222 COVID-19 vaccine. The protocol was immunoSEQ multiplex PCR, while the TCRdb copy is restricted to in-frame clones and leaves out a portion. Among approximately 150,000 clones listed, around 92% were seen once. The source material was peripheral blood, sampled on day 0 of AZD1222 vaccination. Receptors originate from an adult in good health.

The V call is TRBV4-2, the J call TRBJ2-1; 9 bases align to TRBD1. The CDR3 loop spans 16 amino acids. The ends lost 1 base at V and 2 bases at J; junction bases unmatched: 3. CDR1 and CDR2 (germline): LGHNA, YNFKEQ. In nucleotides, the CDR3 is TGTGCCAGCAGCCAAGCGGACAGGGGCCCCTACAATGAGCAGTTCTTC. It encodes CASSQADRGPYNEQFF.

The rearrangement links TRBV28 to TRBJ2-1; D is perhaps TRBD1 (6 bases). The CDR3 contains 14 residues. V was cut by 4 bases and J by 3 bases, with 10 bases left in between. Germline values: CDR1 MDHEN, CDR2 SYDVKM. CDR3 coding DNA: TGTGCCAGCAGTTCGGACAGATACTACAATGAGCAGTTCTTC. Its protein product is CASSSDRYYNEQFF.

The rearrangement uses TRBV3-1 (or the pseudogene TRBV3-2) and TRBJ1-1; D is unclear. This CDR3 contains 12 residues. With 1 base removed from V and 8 bases from J, the gap between germline ends came to 8 bases. Germline CDR1 and CDR2: LGHDT and YNNKEL (reference sequence). In DNA, the CDR3 is TGTGCCAGCAGCCAAGGGCCCGGGGAAGCTTTCTTT. It codes for CASSQGPGEAFF.

V usage is TRBV2 and J usage is TRBJ2-7, with 9 bases fitting TRBD1. CDR3 length equals 14 residues. The V gene end was trimmed by 4 bases and the J gene end by 7 bases; junction bases not matched to a gene: 8. Germline assignment: CDR1 SNHLY and CDR2 FYNNEI. The CDR3 bases are TGTGCCAGCAGTGTGGACAGGGGCACGGGGGAGCAGTACTTC. This codes for CASSVDRGTGEQYF.

The chain has TRBV7-6 and TRBJ1-3; no firm D call. The CDR3 length is 14 residues. Germline V gene data show CDR1 as SGHVS and CDR2 as FNYEAQ. The V end was cut by 3 bases, the J end by 1 base, with 7 bases between. This CDR3 reads CASSFPGSGNTIYF. CDR3 bases: TGTGCCAGCAGCTTCCCGGGGTCTGGAAACACCATATATTTT. Together with reference TRBV7-6 and TRBJ1-3, the CDR3 gives the full variable domain: GAGVSQSPRYKVTKRGQDVALRCDPISGHVSLYWYRQALGQGPEFLTYFNYEAQQDKSGLPNDRFSAERPEGSISTLTIQRTEQRDSAMYRCASSFPGSGNTIYFGEGSWLTVV.

This chain joins TRBV24-1 and TRBJ1-3; no reliable D call. CDR3 size: 17 residues. Germline CDR1 is KGHDR and CDR2 is SFDVKD. The V end was cut by 7 bases, the J end by 2 bases, with 20 bases between. This CDR3 is CATSAGRPGSAGNTIYF. The DNA for the CDR3 is TGTGCCACCAGCGCCGGGAGACCGGGATCCGCTGGAAACACCATATATTTT.

The genes are TRBV11-2 and TRBJ2-5; the D gene is possibly TRBD2 (6 bases). In germline, CDR1 is SGHAT, CDR2 FQNNGV. The CDR3 consists of 16 residues. Trimming took 1 base from V and 5 from J, leaving 17 bases between them. The CDR3 DNA reads TGTGCCAGCAGCTTAGTAGGAGGTGCAGGGAGGGAGACCCAGTACTTC. This gives the protein CASSLVGGAGRETQYF.

This chain uses TRBV4-3 with TRBJ2-7; 7 bases align to TRBD2. The CDR3 spans 15 residues. The V gene's germline CDR1 is LGHNA and CDR2 YSLEER. With V trimmed by 1 base and J by 3 bases, 6 bases remained unmatched. CDR3 in amino acids: CASSQATSDSYEQYF. CDR3 coding DNA: TGCGCCAGCAGCCAAGCCACTAGCGATAGCTACGAGCAGTACTTC.

The J gene is TRBJ2-7, the V gene TRBV4-2; D ambiguous. Trimming removed 5 bases at V and 3 bases at J, with 11 bases between. From germline, CDR1 is LGHNA and CDR2 YNFKEQ. There are 13 residues in the CDR3. The DNA of the CDR3 is TGTGCCAGCAGCTTCGAGGTCGACTACGAGCAGTACTTC. It is translated as CASSFEVDYEQYF.